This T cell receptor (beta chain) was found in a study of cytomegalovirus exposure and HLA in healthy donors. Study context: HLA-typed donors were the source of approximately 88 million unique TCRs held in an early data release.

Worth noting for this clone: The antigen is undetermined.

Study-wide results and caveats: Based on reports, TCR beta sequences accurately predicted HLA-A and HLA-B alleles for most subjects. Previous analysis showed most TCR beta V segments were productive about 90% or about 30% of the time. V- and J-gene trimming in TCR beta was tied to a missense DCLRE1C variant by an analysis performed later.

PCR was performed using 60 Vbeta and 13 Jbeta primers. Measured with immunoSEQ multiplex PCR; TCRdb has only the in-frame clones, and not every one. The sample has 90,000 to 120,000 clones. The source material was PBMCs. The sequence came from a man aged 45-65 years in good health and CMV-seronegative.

The CDR3, as DNA: TGTGCCAGCAGCGAAAACCGGGACAGGGCTGAAAAACTGTTTTTT. Its translation is CASSENRDRAEKLFF. This chain uses TRBV7-9 with TRBJ1-4; 9 bases agree with TRBD1. Germline lookup yields CDR1 SEHNR and CDR2 FQNEAQ (reference sequence). V lost 5 bases to trimming and J lost 7 bases; unmatched junction nucleotides: 8. The CDR3 runs to 15 residues.